The sequence of this TCR beta chain was determined in a study of CD8 T cells in ankylosing spondylitis. Overall study findings and caveats: Clones linked to disease, bearing a CD8+ phenotype, were relatively rare in peripheral blood. There were earlier reports of some motif variants in reactive arthritis synovial fluid and blood.

This clonotype has only a few counts. The target antigen is unknown. Scientists made TCR beta libraries using quantitative 5'-RACE with molecular barcodes. Using its own MiXCR run on the 5' RACE reads, TCRdb lists one record per CDR3 protein. This sample has 250,000 to 300,000 distinct CDR3 sequences; 15% to 20% occur once, and the top ten carry roughly 8.3%. The CDR3 runs 13 residues. The V and J ends lost 0 bases and 8 bases respectively, with 11 bases between them. Germline V gives CDR1 DFQATT, CDR2 SNEGSKA (reference sequence). The chain links TRBV20-1 to TRBJ2-4; a possible D gene is TRBD1 (5 bases). The source material was blood, either unsorted or a sorted T cell fraction (not recorded which). This sequence was found in a male donor with ankylosing spondylitis or in good health (not recorded which). The chain's CDR3 is CSARDPQGYIQYF. The CDR3 nucleotides are TGCAGTGCTAGAGACCCCCAGGGTTACATTCAGTACTTC.